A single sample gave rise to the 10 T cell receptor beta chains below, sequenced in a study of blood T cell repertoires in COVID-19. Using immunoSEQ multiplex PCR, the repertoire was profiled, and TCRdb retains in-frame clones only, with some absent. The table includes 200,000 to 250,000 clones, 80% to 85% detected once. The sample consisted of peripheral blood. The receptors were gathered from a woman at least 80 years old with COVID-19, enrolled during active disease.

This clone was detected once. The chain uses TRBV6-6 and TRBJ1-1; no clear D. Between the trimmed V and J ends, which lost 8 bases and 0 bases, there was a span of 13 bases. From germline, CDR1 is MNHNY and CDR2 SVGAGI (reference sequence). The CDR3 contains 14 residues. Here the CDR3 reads CASSPEGMNTEAFF. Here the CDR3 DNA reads TGTGCCAGCTCTCCGGAGGGAATGAACACTGAAGCTTTCTTT.

The CDR3 protein is CASSRTASGANVLTF. CDR3 in DNA: TGTGCCAGCAGCCGGACAGCCTCTGGGGCCAACGTCCTGACTTTC. The V call is TRBV5-4, the J call TRBJ2-6, with D maybe TRBD1 (6 bases). The CDR3 is made up of 15 amino acids. The germline V gene encodes CDR1 SGHNT and CDR2 YYREEE (reference sequence). Trimming cost V 4 bases and J 0 bases, with 8 bases left between them. The full variable domain, completed using reference TRBV5-4 and TRBJ2-6, is ETGVTQSPTHLIKTRGQQVTLRCSSQSGHNTVSWYQQALGQGPQFIFQYYREEENGRGNFPPRFSGLQFPNYSSELNVNALELDDSALYLCASSRTASGANVLTFGAGSRLTVL.

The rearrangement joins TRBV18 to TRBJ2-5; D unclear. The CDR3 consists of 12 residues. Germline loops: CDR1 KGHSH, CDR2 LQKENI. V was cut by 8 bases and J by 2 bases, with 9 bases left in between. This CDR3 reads CASANFQETQYF. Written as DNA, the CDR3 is TGTGCCAGCGCGAACTTTCAAGAGACCCAGTACTTC.

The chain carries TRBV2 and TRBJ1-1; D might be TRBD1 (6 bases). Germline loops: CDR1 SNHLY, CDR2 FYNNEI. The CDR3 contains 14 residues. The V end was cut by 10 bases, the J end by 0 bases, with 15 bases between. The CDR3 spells CATVFDRLNTEAFF. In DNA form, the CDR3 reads TGTGCCACCGTTTTCGACAGGTTGAACACTGAAGCTTTCTTT. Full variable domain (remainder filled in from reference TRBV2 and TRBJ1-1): EPEVTQTPSHQVTQMGQEVILRCVPISNHLYFYWYRQILGQKVEFLVSFYNNEISEKSEIFDDQFSVERPDGSNFTLKIRSTKLEDSAMYFCATVFDRLNTEAFFGQGTRLTVV.

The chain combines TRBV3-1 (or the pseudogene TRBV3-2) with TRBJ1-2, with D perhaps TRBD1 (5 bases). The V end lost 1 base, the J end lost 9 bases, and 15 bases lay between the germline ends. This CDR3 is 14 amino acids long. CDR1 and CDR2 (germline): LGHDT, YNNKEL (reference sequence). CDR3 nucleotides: TGTGCCAGCAGCCAAGCCAGGGAATATGTAAGCTACACCTTC. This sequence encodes CASSQAREYVSYTF.

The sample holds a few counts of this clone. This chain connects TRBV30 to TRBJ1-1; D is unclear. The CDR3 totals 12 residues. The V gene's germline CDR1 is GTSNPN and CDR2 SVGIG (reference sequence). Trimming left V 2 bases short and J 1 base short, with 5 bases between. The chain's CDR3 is CAWSTQNTEAFF. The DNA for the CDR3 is TGTGCCTGGAGTACTCAGAACACTGAAGCTTTCTTT.

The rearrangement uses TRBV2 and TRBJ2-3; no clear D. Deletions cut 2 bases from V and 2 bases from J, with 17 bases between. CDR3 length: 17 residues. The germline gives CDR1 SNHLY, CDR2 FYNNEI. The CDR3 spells CASSEKSKRLLTDTQYF. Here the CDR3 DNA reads TGTGCCAGCAGTGAAAAGTCGAAGCGACTCCTCACAGATACGCAGTATTTT.

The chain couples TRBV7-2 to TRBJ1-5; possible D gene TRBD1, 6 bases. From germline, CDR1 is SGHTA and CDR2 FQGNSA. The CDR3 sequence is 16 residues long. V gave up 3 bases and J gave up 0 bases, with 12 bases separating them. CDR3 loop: CASSLGGGYSNQPQHF. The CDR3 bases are TGTGCCAGCAGCTTGGGAGGGGGGTATAGCAATCAGCCCCAGCATTTT.

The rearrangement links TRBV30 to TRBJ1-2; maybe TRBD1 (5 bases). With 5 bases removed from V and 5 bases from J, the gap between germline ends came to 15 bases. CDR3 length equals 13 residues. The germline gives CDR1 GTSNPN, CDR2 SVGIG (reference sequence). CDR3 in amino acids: CAWARGVGYGYTF. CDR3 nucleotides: TGTGCCTGGGCCCGGGGGGTCGGTTATGGCTACACCTTC.

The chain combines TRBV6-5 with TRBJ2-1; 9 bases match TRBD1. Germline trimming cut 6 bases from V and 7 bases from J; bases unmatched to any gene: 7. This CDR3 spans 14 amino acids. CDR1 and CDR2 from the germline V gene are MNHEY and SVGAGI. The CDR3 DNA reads TGTGCCAGCAGATACAGGGGGCTCACGAATGAGCAGTTCTTC. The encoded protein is CASRYRGLTNEQFF.